A single T cell receptor beta chain is shown here with its context. No cognate antigen has been identified for it. No base quality information exists; no much larger clone differs at one position. The method was the immunoSEQ multiplex PCR assay. The table comes from immuneACCESS by way of TCRdb, which keeps in-frame sequences with V and J called. Part of the clones is missing from these tables; in studies checked, under half for an unresolved V gene and the rest for unknown reasons. The sample includes about 140,000 clones, with 85% to 95% observed a single time. The biggest ten clones account for approximately 14% of the sample. The record originates from a study of control samples from healthy donors and cancer patients (dated by TCRdb to the early 2020s). Taken from cysteine to phenylalanine, the CDR3 has 18 residues. Only the CDR3 part of the read is kept: 54 bases, read in frame from the first base. Trimmed from V: 6 bases; trimmed from J: 6 bases; junction bases lacking a gene match: 13. Based on the germline V gene, the CDR1 and CDR2 sequences are SNHLY and FYNNEI.

The specimen was blood. The TCR was taken from a man in his forties in good health. The chain employs TRBV2 and TRBJ2-1; 14 bases in the middle match TRBD2. The encoded CDR3 is CASRRQGGTSGRINEQFF. The bases are TGTGCCAGCAGGCGCCAGGGCGGGACTAGCGGGAGAATCAATGAGCAGTTCTTC.